This T cell receptor (beta chain) emerged from a study of human T cells and chemical hapten exposure. Study-level background: Sensitizing treatment utilized 2% DPC over an approximately 2 cm by approximately 2 cm portion of upper inner arm skin.

Described time point: pre-sensitization, week 0. Treatment specified: therapeutic diphenylcyclopropenone sensitization with weekly scalp DPC. Worth noting for this clonotype: What it binds is not known.

General study findings and limits: Controls had significantly fewer large CDR3 similarity clusters than were formed by expanded TCRs.

V was pared by 6 bases and J by 3 bases, with 12 bases between. The CDR3 is made up of 13 amino acids. Germline CDR1 SGHVS, CDR2 FNYEAQ. One entry per CDR3 protein results from TCRdb running MiXCR on the RACE reads. The table has about 80,000 distinct CDR3 sequences, roughly 15% seen once. The material sequenced was whole blood, taken in connection with sensitization to the hapten diphenylcyclopropenone (DPC). The receptor's source is a woman between 45 and 60 years old with alopecia areata. Some clones in this sample may be carry-over from other donors' samples. This sequence joins TRBV7-6 and TRBJ2-7; weak D call: TRBD2 (5 bases). The CDR3 DNA follows: TGTGCCAGCAGTCCCCGGGGTGACTACGAGCAGTACTTC. Protein product: CASSPRGDYEQYF.